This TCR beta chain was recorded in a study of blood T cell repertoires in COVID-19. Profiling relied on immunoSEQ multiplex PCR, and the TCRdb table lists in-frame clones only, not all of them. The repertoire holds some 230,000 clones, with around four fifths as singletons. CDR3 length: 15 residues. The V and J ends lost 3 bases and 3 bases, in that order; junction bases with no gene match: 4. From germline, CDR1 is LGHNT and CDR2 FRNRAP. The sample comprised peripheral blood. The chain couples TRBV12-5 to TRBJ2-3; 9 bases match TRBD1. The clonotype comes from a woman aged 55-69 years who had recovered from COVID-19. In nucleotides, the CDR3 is TGTGCTAGTGGTTTCGGGACAGGGCCAACAGATACGCAGTATTTT. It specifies CASGFGTGPTDTQYF.